A selection of T cell receptor beta chains follows, all from one sample in a study of blood T cell repertoires in COVID-19. Here immunoSEQ multiplex PCR was the method, and the copy in TCRdb shows in-frame clones only, minus some. The sample consists of 75,000 to 80,000 clones, 91% of them appearing once. The sample consisted of peripheral blood. Receptors originate from a human donor in a cohort sampled during active COVID-19. The CDR3 runs from the conserved cysteine through the conserved F or W. Each record gives: V gene, CDR3 length, J gene, clone size, D gene, CDR3 DNA, CDR3 protein. D genes are given only for firm matches. Expanded clones are given a class, and other clones once, few, many or no size at all.

v_call: TRBV21-1
cdr3_length: 16
j_call: TRBJ2-2
clone_size: once
d_call: .
cdr3_nt: TGTGCCAGCAGCTTCTTTGGCGGGGGTCTTACCGGGGAGCTGTTTTTT
cdr3_aa: CASSFFGGGLTGELFF

v_call: TRBV5-5
cdr3_length: 19
j_call: TRBJ1-5
clone_size: .
d_call: TRBD1
cdr3_nt: TGTGCCAGCAGCGCCCTCCTGGGACAGATCCCTATGGGCAATCAGCCCCAGCATTTT
cdr3_aa: CASSALLGQIPMGNQPQHF

v_call: TRBV10-1
cdr3_length: 13
j_call: TRBJ1-3
clone_size: .
d_call: .
cdr3_nt: TGCGCCAGCAGTGAAAGTGGGGCTGACACCATATATTTT
cdr3_aa: CASSESGADTIYF

v_call: TRBV30
cdr3_length: 20
j_call: TRBJ2-1
clone_size: .
d_call: .
cdr3_nt: TGTGCCTGGACCCGGAGGAGGACAGGGTATCTAGCGGGGACGGGGAATGAGCAGTTCTTC
cdr3_aa: CAWTRRRTGYLAGTGNEQFF

v_call: TRBV14
cdr3_length: 15
j_call: TRBJ2-1
clone_size: .
d_call: .
cdr3_nt: TGTGCCAGCAGCCCGCTAGTCGGGATCTACAATGAGCAGTTCTTC
cdr3_aa: CASSPLVGIYNEQFF

v_call: TRBV29-1
cdr3_length: 14
j_call: TRBJ2-5
clone_size: .
d_call: TRBD1
cdr3_nt: TGCAGCGCGGGGCGAACAGGGGGCGAGGAGACCCAGTACTTC
cdr3_aa: CSAGRTGGEETQYF

v_call: TRBV4-2
cdr3_length: 16
j_call: TRBJ1-2
clone_size: .
d_call: .
cdr3_nt: TGTGCCAGCAGCCAGGTGTCGGGCAGGGAAATCTATGGCTACACCTTC
cdr3_aa: CASSQVSGREIYGYTF

v_call: TRBV7-2
cdr3_length: 15
j_call: TRBJ2-4
clone_size: .
d_call: .
cdr3_nt: TGTGCCAGCAGCAAAGAAGGGGGAGCCAAAAACATTCAGTACTTC
cdr3_aa: CASSKEGGAKNIQYF

v_call: TRBV4-1
cdr3_length: 14
j_call: TRBJ1-5
clone_size: once
d_call: .
cdr3_nt: TGCGCCAGCAGCCCTCGTAAGAGTAATCAGCCCCAGCATTTT
cdr3_aa: CASSPRKSNQPQHF

v_call: TRBV25-1
cdr3_length: 17
j_call: TRBJ2-3
clone_size: .
d_call: TRBD1
cdr3_nt: TGTGCCAGCAGTGATACAGGGGGCGGTTTTAGCGCAGATACGCAGTATTTT
cdr3_aa: CASSDTGGGFSADTQYF

v_call: TRBV7-9
cdr3_length: 17
j_call: TRBJ2-2
clone_size: .
d_call: .
cdr3_nt: TGTGCCAGCCGCCCCGCCCGGCAGGGGCCTAACACCGGGGAGCTGTTTTTT
cdr3_aa: CASRPARQGPNTGELFF

v_call: TRBV27
cdr3_length: 17
j_call: TRBJ2-5
clone_size: once
d_call: TRBD2
cdr3_nt: TGTGCCAGCAGTTTATGGGCTAGCGGGGGGGCTGGGGAGACCCAGTACTTC
cdr3_aa: CASSLWASGGAGETQYF

v_call: TRBV21-1
cdr3_length: 15
j_call: TRBJ2-5
clone_size: .
d_call: .
cdr3_nt: TGTGCCAGCAGCAATATTCGGGGGAACCAAGAGACCCAGTACTTC
cdr3_aa: CASSNIRGNQETQYF

v_call: TRBV2
cdr3_length: 12
j_call: TRBJ2-7
clone_size: .
d_call: .
cdr3_nt: TGTGCCAGCAGGTGGACATCGGTTGAGCAGTACTTC
cdr3_aa: CASRWTSVEQYF

v_call: TRBV7-9
cdr3_length: 12
j_call: TRBJ1-3
clone_size: few
d_call: .
cdr3_nt: TGTGCCAGCAGCTTATTAGGAAACACCATATATTTT
cdr3_aa: CASSLLGNTIYF

v_call: TRBV4-2
cdr3_length: 16
j_call: TRBJ1-1
clone_size: once
d_call: .
cdr3_nt: TGTGCCAGCAGCCAAGAAGGAAGGCAGGGGAGAACTGAAGCTTTCTTT
cdr3_aa: CASSQEGRQGRTEAFF

v_call: TRBV9
cdr3_length: 17
j_call: TRBJ2-6
clone_size: few
d_call: .
cdr3_nt: TGTGCCAGCAGCCTGGAAGACTTTAGCTCTGGGGCCAACGTCCTGACTTTC
cdr3_aa: CASSLEDFSSGANVLTF

v_call: TRBV19
cdr3_length: 15
j_call: TRBJ1-4
clone_size: .
d_call: TRBD1
cdr3_nt: TGTGCCAGTAGTATAGTACGGGACAGAGGGGAAAAACTGTTTTTT
cdr3_aa: CASSIVRDRGEKLFF

v_call: TRBV6-6
cdr3_length: 16
j_call: TRBJ2-6
clone_size: .
d_call: TRBD1
cdr3_nt: TGTGCCAGCAGCTCCACAGGGGGGACTGGGGCCAACGTCCTGACTTTC
cdr3_aa: CASSSTGGTGANVLTF

v_call: TRBV6-1
cdr3_length: 13
j_call: TRBJ1-2
clone_size: .
d_call: .
cdr3_nt: TGTGCCAGCAGTGACCCAGGGAGGAGCGGCTACACCTTC
cdr3_aa: CASSDPGRSGYTF

v_call: TRBV10-3
cdr3_length: 13
j_call: TRBJ2-1
clone_size: .
d_call: TRBD1
cdr3_nt: TGTGCCATCCGACAGGGGGGCCACAATGAGCAGTTCTTC
cdr3_aa: CAIRQGGHNEQFF

v_call: TRBV19
cdr3_length: 17
j_call: TRBJ2-2
clone_size: .
d_call: TRBD2
cdr3_nt: TGTGCCAGTAGTATAGGACTAGCGGGGGGGCAAACCGGGGAGCTGTTTTTT
cdr3_aa: CASSIGLAGGQTGELFF

v_call: TRBV5-6
cdr3_length: 15
j_call: TRBJ2-7
clone_size: .
d_call: TRBD2
cdr3_nt: TGTGCCAGCAGCTATGGACTAGCGGAATCCTACGAGCAGTACTTC
cdr3_aa: CASSYGLAESYEQYF

v_call: TRBV7-2
cdr3_length: 16
j_call: TRBJ2-5
clone_size: .
d_call: .
cdr3_nt: TGTGCCAGCAGCTTAGCAAGTTCTACTGGTCAAGAGACCCAGTACTTC
cdr3_aa: CASSLASSTGQETQYF

v_call: TRBV11-3
cdr3_length: 13
j_call: TRBJ2-3
clone_size: .
d_call: .
cdr3_nt: TGTGCCAGCAGCCTCGTTAACACAGATACGCAGTATTTT
cdr3_aa: CASSLVNTDTQYF

v_call: TRBV3-1/TRBV3-2
cdr3_length: 17
j_call: TRBJ1-6
clone_size: .
d_call: .
cdr3_nt: TGTGCCAGCAGCCAAGTCGGGAGGGAGGTGTCTAGTTCACCCCTCCACTTT
cdr3_aa: CASSQVGREVSSSPLHF

v_call: TRBV25-1
cdr3_length: 12
j_call: TRBJ1-2
clone_size: .
d_call: .
cdr3_nt: TGTGCCAGCAGTGGGCAGGACTATGGCTACACCTTC
cdr3_aa: CASSGQDYGYTF

v_call: TRBV9
cdr3_length: 14
j_call: TRBJ2-3
clone_size: .
d_call: .
cdr3_nt: TGTGCCAGCAGCCTCCGACTAGTAGGAGATACGCAGTATTTT
cdr3_aa: CASSLRLVGDTQYF

v_call: TRBV7-2
cdr3_length: 15
j_call: TRBJ1-1
clone_size: .
d_call: TRBD1
cdr3_nt: TGTGCCAGCAGCAGGACAGGCCCCCTGAACACTGAAGCTTTCTTT
cdr3_aa: CASSRTGPLNTEAFF

v_call: TRBV5-1
cdr3_length: 14
j_call: TRBJ2-3
clone_size: .
d_call: .
cdr3_nt: TGCGCCAGCAGCTTGGAAGGGAGGACAGATACGCAGTATTTT
cdr3_aa: CASSLEGRTDTQYF

v_call: TRBV19
cdr3_length: 16
j_call: TRBJ2-1
clone_size: .
d_call: TRBD2
cdr3_nt: TGTGCCAGTATGGTGACGGGTAGCGGGTTATCCTATGAGCAGTTCTTC
cdr3_aa: CASMVTGSGLSYEQFF

v_call: TRBV5-1
cdr3_length: 15
j_call: TRBJ2-1
clone_size: .
d_call: .
cdr3_nt: TGCGCCAGCAGCCAACGGGACTCGGCCTACAATGAGCAGTTCTTC
cdr3_aa: CASSQRDSAYNEQFF

v_call: TRBV11-2
cdr3_length: 14
j_call: TRBJ1-5
clone_size: .
d_call: .
cdr3_nt: TGTGCCAGCAGCTTAGGGGCACACAATCAGCCCCAGCATTTT
cdr3_aa: CASSLGAHNQPQHF

v_call: TRBV11-2
cdr3_length: 15
j_call: TRBJ1-1
clone_size: .
d_call: TRBD1
cdr3_nt: TGTGCCAGCAGCTCCACCCAGGGGGCTGGATCTGAAGCTTTCTTT
cdr3_aa: CASSSTQGAGSEAFF

v_call: TRBV6-2/TRBV6-3
cdr3_length: 14
j_call: TRBJ2-7
clone_size: .
d_call: TRBD1
cdr3_nt: TGTGCCAGCAGCCGGGACAGGGAGCCCTACGAGCAGTACTTC
cdr3_aa: CASSRDREPYEQYF

v_call: TRBV6-5
cdr3_length: 15
j_call: TRBJ2-7
clone_size: .
d_call: .
cdr3_nt: TGTGCCAGCAGTTACCGCCGGACAGCTAACTACGAGCAGTACTTC
cdr3_aa: CASSYRRTANYEQYF

v_call: TRBV24-1
cdr3_length: 15
j_call: TRBJ2-3
clone_size: .
d_call: .
cdr3_nt: TGTGCCACCAGTGACTCCCGGGCCGGGGCAGATACGCAGTATTTT
cdr3_aa: CATSDSRAGADTQYF

v_call: TRBV9
cdr3_length: 17
j_call: TRBJ2-7
clone_size: .
d_call: TRBD2
cdr3_nt: TGTGCCAGCAGCGTATCTAGCGGGGGGGTCTCCCTGAGCGAGCAGTACTTC
cdr3_aa: CASSVSSGGVSLSEQYF

v_call: TRBV10-3
cdr3_length: 15
j_call: TRBJ2-1
clone_size: .
d_call: .
cdr3_nt: TGTGCCATCAGTGAGCCAGGACATCGATACAATGAGCAGTTCTTC
cdr3_aa: CAISEPGHRYNEQFF

v_call: TRBV6-1
cdr3_length: 15
j_call: TRBJ1-2
clone_size: .
d_call: .
cdr3_nt: TGTGCCAGCAGTGAAGGGATTCGAGGAAACTATGGCTACACCTTC
cdr3_aa: CASSEGIRGNYGYTF

v_call: TRBV5-1
cdr3_length: 15
j_call: TRBJ2-3
clone_size: .
d_call: TRBD2
cdr3_nt: TGCGCCAGCAGTCTAGCGGGGGGGCCTTTTGATACGCAGTATTTT
cdr3_aa: CASSLAGGPFDTQYF

v_call: TRBV9
cdr3_length: 16
j_call: TRBJ2-3
clone_size: .
d_call: TRBD2
cdr3_nt: TGTGCCAGCAGCGTAGTGGGCAGCGGGGGGGCAGATACGCAGTATTTT
cdr3_aa: CASSVVGSGGADTQYF

v_call: TRBV19
cdr3_length: 16
j_call: TRBJ2-3
clone_size: .
d_call: TRBD2
cdr3_nt: TGTGCCAGTAGTACCGCCTGGACTAGCGGGGCCAATACGCAGTATTTT
cdr3_aa: CASSTAWTSGANTQYF

v_call: TRBV28
cdr3_length: 12
j_call: TRBJ1-2
clone_size: .
d_call: .
cdr3_nt: TGTGCCAGCAGTTGGGGAGACTATGGCTACACCTTC
cdr3_aa: CASSWGDYGYTF

v_call: TRBV2
cdr3_length: 16
j_call: TRBJ2-3
clone_size: .
d_call: TRBD2
cdr3_nt: TGTGCCAGCAGTGTCTCAGCGGGGGGGCCGGTAGATACGCAGTATTTT
cdr3_aa: CASSVSAGGPVDTQYF

v_call: TRBV5-4
cdr3_length: 15
j_call: TRBJ1-2
clone_size: once
d_call: TRBD1
cdr3_nt: TGTGCCAGCAGCCAACGGACAGGAGATAACTATGGCTACACCTTC
cdr3_aa: CASSQRTGDNYGYTF

v_call: TRBV7-2
cdr3_length: 13
j_call: TRBJ1-5
clone_size: few
d_call: TRBD1
cdr3_nt: TGTGCCAGCAGCCAGGACAGGGTACAGCCCCAGCATTTT
cdr3_aa: CASSQDRVQPQHF

v_call: TRBV13
cdr3_length: 14
j_call: TRBJ2-7
clone_size: .
d_call: TRBD1
cdr3_nt: TGTGCCAGCAGCCGTACAGGGGCCTCCTACGAGCAGTACTTC
cdr3_aa: CASSRTGASYEQYF

v_call: TRBV18
cdr3_length: 14
j_call: TRBJ1-2
clone_size: .
d_call: TRBD1
cdr3_nt: TGTGCCAGCTCACCCCGAGACAGGGGAGGTGGCTACACCTTC
cdr3_aa: CASSPRDRGGGYTF

v_call: TRBV6-4
cdr3_length: 14
j_call: TRBJ2-2
clone_size: .
d_call: TRBD1
cdr3_nt: TGTGCCAGCTCGGGACAGGGCGGCACCGGGGAGCTGTTTTTT
cdr3_aa: CASSGQGGTGELFF